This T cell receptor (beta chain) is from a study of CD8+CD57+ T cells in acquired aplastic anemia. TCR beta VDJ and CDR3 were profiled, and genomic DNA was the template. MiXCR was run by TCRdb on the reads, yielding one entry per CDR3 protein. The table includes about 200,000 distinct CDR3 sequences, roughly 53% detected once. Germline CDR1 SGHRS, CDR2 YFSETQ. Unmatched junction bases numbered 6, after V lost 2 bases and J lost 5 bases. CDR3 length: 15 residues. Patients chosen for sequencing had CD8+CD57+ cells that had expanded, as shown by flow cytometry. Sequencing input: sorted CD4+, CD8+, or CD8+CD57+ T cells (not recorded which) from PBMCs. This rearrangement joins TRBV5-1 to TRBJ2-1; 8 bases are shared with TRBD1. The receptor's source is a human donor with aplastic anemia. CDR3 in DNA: TGCGCCAGCAGCTTTCTGGGGACAGGTAACAATGAGCAGTTCTTC. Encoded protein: CASSFLGTGNNEQFF.